This is a list of T cell receptor beta chains from one sample in a study of cytomegalovirus exposure and HLA in healthy donors. Assay: immunoSEQ multiplex PCR; the TCRdb copy retains only in-frame clones and omits some. The sample carries roughly 260,000 clones, just under 90% recorded once. Input material: PBMCs. These receptors came from a man aged 18-30 years in good health and CMV-seronegative. CDR3s leave out the opening cysteine and the closing phenylalanine or tryptophan. Each record gives: clone size, J gene, V gene, D gene, CDR3 protein. D genes are given only for firm matches. Expanded clones are given a class, and other clones once, few, many or no size at all.

abundance: .
j_gene: TRBJ1-5
v_gene: TRBV7-9
d_gene: TRBD1
CDR3aa: ASSFAYRGKNQPQH

abundance: .
j_gene: TRBJ1-2
v_gene: TRBV27
d_gene: TRBD1
CDR3aa: ASSLGQGDGYT

abundance: .
j_gene: TRBJ2-7
v_gene: TRBV7-6
d_gene: TRBD2
CDR3aa: ASSLALGTTLEQY

abundance: .
j_gene: TRBJ1-2
v_gene: TRBV7-6
d_gene: TRBD1
CDR3aa: ASSPGYQTGNYGYT

abundance: .
j_gene: TRBJ1-2
v_gene: TRBV28
d_gene: .
CDR3aa: ASSTPRVSRYGYT

abundance: .
j_gene: TRBJ2-7
v_gene: TRBV4-3
d_gene: TRBD2
CDR3aa: ASSQAGTSGRWEQY

abundance: .
j_gene: TRBJ1-2
v_gene: TRBV2
d_gene: .
CDR3aa: ASSGHPGGYT

abundance: .
j_gene: TRBJ1-5
v_gene: TRBV6-1
d_gene: .
CDR3aa: ASSERGQSNQPQH

abundance: once
j_gene: TRBJ2-7
v_gene: TRBV28
d_gene: TRBD2
CDR3aa: AAEIAGGYEQY

abundance: .
j_gene: TRBJ2-7
v_gene: TRBV29-1
d_gene: .
CDR3aa: SVEGAPNEQY

abundance: .
j_gene: TRBJ2-7
v_gene: TRBV7-2
d_gene: .
CDR3aa: ASSRTAGQVSYEQY

abundance: .
j_gene: TRBJ2-6
v_gene: TRBV5-1
d_gene: .
CDR3aa: ASSAGIPTSGANVLT

abundance: .
j_gene: TRBJ1-6
v_gene: TRBV2
d_gene: TRBD1
CDR3aa: ASRTGQGNSPLH

abundance: .
j_gene: TRBJ2-3
v_gene: TRBV19
d_gene: .
CDR3aa: ASSIRRATDTQY

abundance: .
j_gene: TRBJ1-1
v_gene: TRBV11-3
d_gene: .
CDR3aa: ASSFSAQNTEAF

abundance: .
j_gene: TRBJ2-3
v_gene: TRBV5-1
d_gene: TRBD2
CDR3aa: ASSTPSGGTDTQY

abundance: .
j_gene: TRBJ1-5
v_gene: TRBV2
d_gene: TRBD1
CDR3aa: ASGQDRVKH

abundance: .
j_gene: TRBJ2-7
v_gene: TRBV28
d_gene: .
CDR3aa: ASRPEGPMTYEQY

abundance: .
j_gene: TRBJ1-2
v_gene: TRBV29-1
d_gene: .
CDR3aa: SAAPGGDYGYT

abundance: .
j_gene: TRBJ1-5
v_gene: TRBV27
d_gene: .
CDR3aa: ASQGLGPQH

abundance: .
j_gene: TRBJ1-3
v_gene: TRBV7-2
d_gene: .
CDR3aa: ASSPTGTKENTIY

abundance: .
j_gene: TRBJ2-7
v_gene: TRBV7-9
d_gene: TRBD1
CDR3aa: ASSPSTRGLSVGEQY

abundance: .
j_gene: TRBJ1-5
v_gene: TRBV28
d_gene: .
CDR3aa: ASSPDWNRNQPQH

abundance: few
j_gene: TRBJ2-5
v_gene: TRBV4-3
d_gene: .
CDR3aa: ASSQAAGKETQY

abundance: .
j_gene: TRBJ1-5
v_gene: TRBV6-5
d_gene: TRBD1
CDR3aa: ASSLGTGSNQPQH

abundance: .
j_gene: TRBJ1-1
v_gene: TRBV19
d_gene: TRBD1
CDR3aa: ASSIRTGDLRGPEAF

abundance: .
j_gene: TRBJ2-7
v_gene: TRBV7-9
d_gene: .
CDR3aa: ASSPGSNLYEQY

abundance: .
j_gene: TRBJ2-3
v_gene: TRBV2
d_gene: .
CDR3aa: ASSDGELADTQY

abundance: .
j_gene: TRBJ1-2
v_gene: TRBV27
d_gene: .
CDR3aa: ANYRVVESGYT

abundance: .
j_gene: TRBJ2-2
v_gene: TRBV28
d_gene: .
CDR3aa: ASSLPTGELF

abundance: .
j_gene: TRBJ1-5
v_gene: TRBV6-5
d_gene: .
CDR3aa: ASMGHGGNQPQH

abundance: once
j_gene: TRBJ1-2
v_gene: TRBV7-2
d_gene: TRBD1
CDR3aa: ASSLDRGVRYGYT

abundance: .
j_gene: TRBJ2-1
v_gene: TRBV29-1
d_gene: .
CDR3aa: SVTGSYNEQF

abundance: .
j_gene: TRBJ2-1
v_gene: TRBV29-1
d_gene: .
CDR3aa: SVEGEPSYNEQF

abundance: .
j_gene: TRBJ1-1
v_gene: TRBV9
d_gene: .
CDR3aa: ASSPQATEAF

abundance: .
j_gene: TRBJ2-2
v_gene: TRBV5-6
d_gene: TRBD1
CDR3aa: ASSLTGALNTGELF

abundance: .
j_gene: TRBJ1-3
v_gene: TRBV28
d_gene: .
CDR3aa: ASSTGGNTIY

abundance: .
j_gene: TRBJ2-2
v_gene: TRBV4-1
d_gene: TRBD2
CDR3aa: ASSQGLGKPANTGELF

abundance: .
j_gene: TRBJ2-1
v_gene: TRBV19
d_gene: .
CDR3aa: ASSIERGLYNEQF

abundance: .
j_gene: TRBJ2-5
v_gene: TRBV11-2
d_gene: .
CDR3aa: ASSSGFGSQETQY

abundance: few
j_gene: TRBJ1-5
v_gene: TRBV13
d_gene: .
CDR3aa: ASSLVGGQPQH

abundance: .
j_gene: TRBJ1-4
v_gene: TRBV25-1
d_gene: TRBD1
CDR3aa: ASSEHTGGREKLF

abundance: .
j_gene: TRBJ2-7
v_gene: TRBV28
d_gene: .
CDR3aa: ASSSTPSEQY

abundance: .
j_gene: TRBJ2-7
v_gene: TRBV5-6
d_gene: TRBD1
CDR3aa: ASSLGPGQGYEQY

abundance: .
j_gene: TRBJ1-1
v_gene: TRBV29-1
d_gene: .
CDR3aa: SGKGGETEAF

abundance: .
j_gene: TRBJ1-6
v_gene: TRBV7-2
d_gene: .
CDR3aa: ASSTGTERPGSPLH

abundance: once
j_gene: TRBJ2-2
v_gene: TRBV5-6
d_gene: TRBD1
CDR3aa: ASSWGTGGFPGELF

abundance: .
j_gene: TRBJ2-1
v_gene: TRBV7-2
d_gene: .
CDR3aa: ASLGGIMRYNEQF

abundance: .
j_gene: TRBJ2-7
v_gene: TRBV27
d_gene: TRBD1
CDR3aa: ASSLSGQGWKQY

abundance: .
j_gene: TRBJ2-2
v_gene: TRBV9
d_gene: TRBD2
CDR3aa: ASSVFSGKNTGELF

abundance: .
j_gene: TRBJ2-7
v_gene: TRBV6-5
d_gene: .
CDR3aa: ASSYSGASYEQY

abundance: .
j_gene: TRBJ1-2
v_gene: TRBV2
d_gene: .
CDR3aa: ASSEALRRRGKKYGYT

abundance: .
j_gene: TRBJ2-7
v_gene: TRBV7-9
d_gene: TRBD1
CDR3aa: ASSAETGDYEQY

abundance: .
j_gene: TRBJ2-7
v_gene: TRBV15
d_gene: .
CDR3aa: ATRLARIGNYEQY

abundance: .
j_gene: TRBJ2-6
v_gene: TRBV27
d_gene: .
CDR3aa: ASSLKGAGANVLT

abundance: .
j_gene: TRBJ1-6
v_gene: TRBV7-2
d_gene: .
CDR3aa: ASSLGQASSYNSPLH

abundance: .
j_gene: TRBJ2-2
v_gene: TRBV5-1
d_gene: .
CDR3aa: ASSLETGPGELF